These T cell receptor beta chains were read from a single sample in a study of control samples from healthy donors and cancer patients. Generated by immunoSEQ multiplex PCR, the TCRdb table keeps only in-frame clones and is missing some. This table has approximately 100,000 clones, approximately 92% appearing once. The sample taken for sequencing was blood. These receptors all come from a human donor in good health. The donor label of this sample is uncertain. Each CDR3 is given with its conserved first and last residue. Each record gives: J gene, V gene, clone size, CDR3 length, D gene, CDR3 DNA, CDR3 protein. A D gene is named only where the DNA matches it firmly. The size field is filled for only some rows; it gives once, few, many or a size class.

TRBJ1-2 | TRBV6-1 | . | 13 | . | TGTGCCAGCAGTGAAGGCCCTTCCGTGGGCTACACCTTC | CASSEGPSVGYTF
TRBJ1-3 | TRBV11-3 | . | 15 | TRBD1 | TGTGCCAGCAGCCCCGGACAGGGGCCGGGAAACACCATATATTTT | CASSPGQGPGNTIYF
TRBJ1-2 | TRBV19 | . | 15 | TRBD1 | TGTGCCAGTAGTATACGGACAGGGGGCAACTATGGCTACACCTTC | CASSIRTGGNYGYTF
TRBJ1-1 | TRBV4-1 | . | 14 | . | TGCGCCAGCAGCCAAGATTGGCCCGGCGGAGAGGCTTTCTTT | CASSQDWPGGEAFF
TRBJ1-6 | TRBV11-2 | . | 15 | . | TGTGCCAGCAGCACCCAGGGTTTGTATAATTCACCCCTCCACTTT | CASSTQGLYNSPLHF
TRBJ2-6 | TRBV23-1 | few | 16 | . | TGCGCCAGCAGTCAAGTAGGTTTTTGGGGGGCCAACGTCCTGACTTTC | CASSQVGFWGANVLTF
TRBJ1-5 | TRBV7-9 | . | 14 | . | TGTGCCAGCGGGGAGCCTTGGAGGGGTAAGCCCCAGCATTTT | CASGEPWRGKPQHF
TRBJ1-1 | TRBV14 | . | 13 | . | TGTGCCAGCAGCCAATCCGGGAGCACTGAAGCTTTCTTT | CASSQSGSTEAFF
TRBJ1-2 | TRBV27 | . | 13 | . | TGTGCCAGCAGTCCCACAGGGTTCTATGGCTACACCTTC | CASSPTGFYGYTF
TRBJ1-5 | TRBV10-3 | . | 13 | TRBD1 | TGTGCCATCAGGGACAGGATCGGTCAGCCCCAGCATTTT | CAIRDRIGQPQHF
TRBJ2-3 | TRBV24-1 | . | 11 | . | TGTGCCACCGCGCGTGCAGATACGCAGTATTTT | CATARADTQYF
TRBJ1-1 | TRBV19 | . | 14 | TRBD1 | TGTGCCAGTAGTATCGGCAGGGGGCTTAATGAAGCTTTCTTT | CASSIGRGLNEAFF
TRBJ2-3 | TRBV5-1 | . | 17 | TRBD1 | TGCGCCAGCAGCTCTGGGACAGGGATGGGGGCCACAGATACGCAGTATTTT | CASSSGTGMGATDTQYF
TRBJ2-4 | TRBV28 | . | 16 | . | TGTGCCAGCAGCGAACCGACGCCCCTAGCCAAAAACATTCAGTACTTC | CASSEPTPLAKNIQYF
TRBJ1-1 | TRBV28 | once | 13 | . | TGTGCCAGCTCCATTCAGGGGCAGGATGAAGCTTTCTTT | CASSIQGQDEAFF
TRBJ1-3 | TRBV28 | . | 16 | . | TGTGCCAGCAGTTTACGTCCTTCTGGGGGCTGGGACACCATATATTTT | CASSLRPSGGWDTIYF
TRBJ1-3 | TRBV28 | . | 13 | . | TGTGCCAGCAGTTCAGGGGCGGGAAACACCATATATTTT | CASSSGAGNTIYF
TRBJ2-5 | TRBV18 | few | 15 | . | TGTGCCAGCTCACGACGCAAGGGGGACGCAGAGACCCAGTACTTC | CASSRRKGDAETQYF
TRBJ2-2 | TRBV9 | . | 16 | TRBD1 | TGTGCCAGCAGCGCTGGGGACAGGGAGAACACCGGGGAGCTGTTTTTT | CASSAGDRENTGELFF
TRBJ1-2 | TRBV6-2/TRBV6-3 | . | 15 | TRBD1 | TGTGCCAGCAGCGATCCGGGACAGAGCAACTATGGCTACACCTTC | CASSDPGQSNYGYTF
TRBJ2-2 | TRBV5-6 | once | 16 | TRBD1 | TGTGCCAGCAGCATACAGACAGGGTCGGGCACCGGGGAGCTGTTTTTT | CASSIQTGSGTGELFF
TRBJ2-7 | TRBV18 | . | 14 | . | TGTGCCAGCTCACCGGGAGGTCCAGGCTACGAGCAGTACTTC | CASSPGGPGYEQYF
TRBJ2-7 | TRBV28 | . | 18 | . | TGTGCCAGCAGTTTATTACCCCAACAAACAGGGATCCCGGACGAGCAGTACTTC | CASSLLPQQTGIPDEQYF
TRBJ1-5 | TRBV19 | . | 14 | TRBD1 | TGTGCCAGTAGTGTATACAGGGGAGATCAGCCCCAGCATTTT | CASSVYRGDQPQHF
TRBJ1-2 | TRBV5-6 | . | 13 | . | TGTGCCAGCAGCTCCCCTTACACCGATGGCTACACCTTC | CASSSPYTDGYTF
TRBJ2-7 | TRBV4-2 | . | 18 | TRBD2 | TGTGCCAGCAGCCAAGCCCGGACTAGCGGGGGGGCCGTTTACGAGCAGTACTTC | CASSQARTSGGAVYEQYF
TRBJ1-1 | TRBV19 | . | 17 | TRBD1 | TGTGCCAGTAGTATACTTCGGGCAGGGGACAGGAACACTGAAGCTTTCTTT | CASSILRAGDRNTEAFF
TRBJ2-2 | TRBV5-5 | . | 15 | . | TGTGCCAGCAGCTTTCCGAAAAAGAACACCGGGGAGCTGTTTTTT | CASSFPKKNTGELFF
TRBJ1-6 | TRBV6-5 | once | 13 | . | TGTGCCAGCAGCGACCGGGAGAATTCACCCCTCCACTTT | CASSDRENSPLHF
TRBJ2-1 | TRBV6-1 | . | 15 | . | TGTGCCAGCAGTGACACCCGACAGGCCCACAATGAGCAGTTCTTC | CASSDTRQAHNEQFF
TRBJ2-3 | TRBV14 | . | 16 | . | TGTGCCAGCAGCCAAGATATAGAGGCGCAAGCGGATACGCAGTATTTT | CASSQDIEAQADTQYF
TRBJ2-5 | TRBV7-9 | . | 15 | TRBD2 | TGTGCCAGCAGTTCCTCCGGGACTAGTTGGGAGACCCAGTACTTC | CASSSSGTSWETQYF
TRBJ1-6 | TRBV6-1 | . | 15 | . | TGTGCCAGCAGTGAAATTCCCCAGAATAATTCACCCCTCCACTTT | CASSEIPQNNSPLHF
TRBJ1-5 | TRBV6-5 | . | 15 | . | TGTGCCAGCAGTTACACCGCAGGATACAATCAGCCCCAGCATTTT | CASSYTAGYNQPQHF
TRBJ2-7 | TRBV29-1 | . | 14 | . | TGCAGCGTTGCCGGACGGATGGGGTCCTACGAGCAGTACTTC | CSVAGRMGSYEQYF
TRBJ2-7 | TRBV2 | once | 15 | TRBD1 | TGTGCCAGCAGTGCCCGGACAGGGTTTGTCCACGAGCAGTACTTC | CASSARTGFVHEQYF
TRBJ1-4 | TRBV6-5 | . | 14 | TRBD1 | TGTGCCAGCAGCCAGGGACAGGGAAGTGAAAAACTGTTTTTT | CASSQGQGSEKLFF
TRBJ2-3 | TRBV7-2 | . | 18 | TRBD2 | TGTGCCAGCAGCTCGATCTTACTAGCGGGGGGGGTCACAGATACGCAGTATTTT | CASSSILLAGGVTDTQYF
TRBJ1-1 | TRBV2 | once | 15 | . | TGTGCCAGCAGTGTAGGGGTGCACATGAACACTGAAGCTTTCTTT | CASSVGVHMNTEAFF
TRBJ1-1 | TRBV6-5 | . | 13 | . | TGTGCCAGCAACGGATTCGGAAACACTGAAGCTTTCTTT | CASNGFGNTEAFF
TRBJ1-2 | TRBV24-1 | . | 15 | TRBD1 | TGTGCCACCAGTGATTCCGGACAGGACCACTATGGCTACACCTTC | CATSDSGQDHYGYTF
TRBJ1-3 | TRBV29-1 | . | 12 | . | TGCAGCGTTGAGGCAGCAGGAAACACCATATATTTT | CSVEAAGNTIYF
TRBJ1-3 | TRBV2 | few | 18 | . | TGTGCCAGCAGTGAACGGGACGGTAAAGGGAGCTCTGGAAACACCATATATTTT | CASSERDGKGSSGNTIYF
TRBJ2-5 | TRBV5-1 | . | 14 | . | TGCGCCAGCAGCACGCTGGTGACTCAAGAGACCCAGTACTTC | CASSTLVTQETQYF
TRBJ2-2 | TRBV5-6 | . | 16 | TRBD1 | TGTGCCAGCAGCCGTCCCGGGACAGGGAACACCGGGGAGCTGTTTTTT | CASSRPGTGNTGELFF
TRBJ1-5 | TRBV28 | . | 16 | . | TGTGCCAGCAGTCTTAGTAGTTTGGGGGTAAATCAGCCCCAGCATTTT | CASSLSSLGVNQPQHF
TRBJ2-7 | TRBV6-5 | . | 13 | TRBD1 | TGTGCCAGCACCACCGGACAGGGCTACGAGCAGTACTTC | CASTTGQGYEQYF
TRBJ2-1 | TRBV6-6 | . | 12 | . | TGTGCCAGCAGTTATGGGGTGAATGAGCAGTTCTTC | CASSYGVNEQFF
TRBJ1-3 | TRBV3-1/TRBV3-2 | . | 13 | . | TGTGCCAGCAGCCAAGTATCGGGAAACACCATATATTTT | CASSQVSGNTIYF
TRBJ1-5 | TRBV28 | few | 15 | TRBD1 | TGTGCCAGCAGTCTGACAGGGGGCAGCAATCAGCCCCAGCATTTT | CASSLTGGSNQPQHF
TRBJ2-7 | TRBV7-2 | . | 14 | TRBD2 | TGTGCCAGCAGCTACCGGGACTATGCCTACGAGCAGTACTTC | CASSYRDYAYEQYF